Below, 10 T cell receptor beta chains from the same sample are listed, as sequenced in a study of identical twins. TCRdb fed the 5' RACE reads into MiXCR, producing one record per CDR3 protein. Of about 340,000 distinct CDR3 sequences detected, approximately 8.8% appear once; the ten largest clones hold 7.5% to 9.5%. The material sequenced was naive T cells sorted from blood. Receptor source: a woman aged 50 to 60 in good health.

This clonotype was observed a few times. V gene TRBV5-1 combines with J gene TRBJ1-1, with 9 bases matching TRBD1. The CDR3 covers 14 residues. The V gene's germline CDR1 is SGHRS and CDR2 YFSETQ. The junction had 4 bases not matched to a gene; V was cut back by 3 bases and J by 4 bases. CDR3 region: CASSSGTGITEAFF. The CDR3 region has the DNA TGCGCCAGCAGCTCGGGGACAGGGATCACTGAAGCTTTCTTT.

This clonotype was observed many times. The V and J genes are TRBV29-1 and TRBJ1-1; no reliable D call. Germline V gene sequence: CDR1 SQVTM, CDR2 ANQGSEA. The CDR3 is 13 amino acids. Trimming stripped 4 bases from V and 0 bases from J, with 9 bases between. The DNA for the CDR3 is TGCAGCGTTGCTGGACGTTTGAACACTGAAGCTTTCTTT. Protein sequence: CSVAGRLNTEAFF.

This clonotype was detected only a few times. The chain is built from TRBV19 and TRBJ1-5; 7 nucleotides line up with TRBD1. CDR1 and CDR2 (germline): LNHDA, SQIVND (reference sequence). Trimming cost V 5 bases and J 5 bases; bases outside gene matches: 6. CDR3 size: 14 residues. CDR3 in amino acids: CASSPTGQHQPQHF. In nucleotides, the CDR3 is TGTGCCAGTAGTCCGACAGGGCAACATCAGCCCCAGCATTTT.

A note on this clonotype: Mismatch with germline at one junction end may stem from a read error. The CDR3 sequence is CSVEGQGQGTQYF. The CDR3 nucleotides read TGCAGCGTTGAAGGGCAGGGTCAAGGGACCCAGTACTTC. The V call is TRBV29-1, the J call TRBJ2-5; a weak D match, TRBD1 (5 bases). The germline gives CDR1 SQVTM, CDR2 ANQGSEA. The CDR3 has 13 amino acids.

The chain recombines TRBV3-1 with TRBJ2-3; unclear D gene. V dropped 6 bases and J dropped 1 base, with 8 bases sitting between them. This CDR3 has 13 amino acids. CDR1 and CDR2 from the germline V gene are LGHDT and YNNKEL (reference sequence). The CDR3 DNA sequence: TGTGCCAGCAGTCATACAGGCACAGATACGCAGTATTTT. This encodes CASSHTGTDTQYF.

The chain employs TRBV6-2 or TRBV6-3 and TRBJ2-2, with 8 bases matching TRBD1. The germline gives CDR1 MNHEY, CDR2 SVGEGT. The CDR3 covers 17 residues. V was clipped by 0 bases and J by 5 bases; unmatched bases: 8. For the CDR3, the DNA is TGTGCCAGCAGTTACTCTTCGGACAGGGAGAAGACCGGGGAGCTGTTTTTT. Translation: CASSYSSDREKTGELFF.

There are many counts of this clonotype. The V gene is TRBV3-1, the J gene TRBJ2-5; tentative D call: TRBD2 (6 bases). Germline lookup yields CDR1 LGHDT and CDR2 YNNKEL (reference sequence). The CDR3 is 16 residues long. V gave up 0 bases and J gave up 1 base, with 12 bases separating them. The CDR3 DNA follows: TGTGCCAGCAGCCAAGATCCCGGGGGATTCCAAGAGACCCAGTACTTC. Amino acids: CASSQDPGGFQETQYF.

The V gene is TRBV5-1, the J gene TRBJ1-1; TRBD1 agrees at 8 bases. The germline V gene encodes CDR1 SGHRS and CDR2 YFSETQ. CDR3 length: 15 residues. V was clipped by 4 bases and J by 5 bases; unmatched bases: 10. CDR3 protein: CASSGLDREATEAFF. In DNA form, the CDR3 reads TGCGCCAGCAGCGGGCTGGACAGGGAAGCAACTGAAGCTTTCTTT.

This chain connects TRBV2 to TRBJ2-3, with unresolved D. From germline, CDR1 is SNHLY and CDR2 FYNNEI. This CDR3 is 15 amino acids long. V was pared by 3 bases and J by 0 bases, with 10 bases between. The CDR3: CASSEVYSSTDTQYF. The CDR3 DNA reads TGTGCCAGCAGTGAGGTCTATTCTAGCACAGATACGCAGTATTTT.

V usage is TRBV27 and J usage is TRBJ1-1; maybe TRBD1 (6 bases). The CDR3 extends over 15 amino acids. V lost 4 bases to trimming and J lost 4 bases, with 16 bases between them. The germline gives CDR1 MNHEY, CDR2 SMNVEV (reference sequence). CDR3 in amino acids: CASSYIYREGTEAFF. The CDR3 region has the DNA TGTGCCAGCAGTTATATTTACAGGGAGGGCACTGAAGCTTTCTTT.